The T cell receptor (beta chain) described here comes from a study of blood T cell repertoires in COVID-19. Whole-study context: Samples came from the United States, Italy and Spain, spanning acute and convalescent COVID-19. T cells, B-cell-depleted T cells, or PBMCs provided the cDNA or gDNA that served as material.

Original handling: Amplification of reference gene primers provided the estimated nucleated cell counts. Clones were sequenced by immunoSEQ multiplex PCR, and TCRdb holds only the in-frame ones, with some missing. Clone size and the V and J calls come from that table; the DNA yielded D and trimming. The sample contains fewer than 250,000 clones, 75% to 85% of which appear only once. The CDR3 loop spans 16 amino acids. In germline, CDR1 is SGHRS, CDR2 YFSETQ. With 4 bases clipped from V and 5 bases from J, the junction kept 8 bases outside the gene matches. This rearrangement joins TRBV5-1 to TRBJ1-4; 10 nucleotides align to TRBD1. Sequencing was done on a sample of peripheral blood. The clonotype originates from a human donor in a cohort sampled during active COVID-19. The CDR3 loop reads CASSPGQGILNEKLFF. DNA for the CDR3: TGCGCCAGCAGCCCGGGACAGGGGATTCTGAATGAAAAACTGTTTTTT.